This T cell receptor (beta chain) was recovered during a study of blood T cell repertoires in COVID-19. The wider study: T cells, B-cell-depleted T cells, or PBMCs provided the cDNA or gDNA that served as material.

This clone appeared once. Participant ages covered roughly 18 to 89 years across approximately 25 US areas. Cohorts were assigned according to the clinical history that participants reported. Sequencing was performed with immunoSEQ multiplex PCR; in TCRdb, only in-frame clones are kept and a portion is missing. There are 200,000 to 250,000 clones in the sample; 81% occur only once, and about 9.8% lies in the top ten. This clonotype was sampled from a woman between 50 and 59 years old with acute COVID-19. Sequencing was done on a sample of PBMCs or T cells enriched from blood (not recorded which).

For the CDR3, the DNA is TGTGCCAGCAGCTCCGCGACAGGGCCCCAGCATTTT. This sequence encodes CASSSATGPQHF. The chain couples TRBV5-6 to TRBJ1-5; the D gene is possibly TRBD1 (6 bases). The CDR3 is 12 amino acids. Germline lookup yields CDR1 SGHDT and CDR2 YYEEEE. V shed 3 bases and J shed 9 bases, with 10 bases lying between them.